Each of the 5 T cell receptor beta chains below was sequenced from the same sample in a study of cytomegalovirus exposure and HLA in healthy donors. This PCR relied on a set of 60 Vbeta primers and 13 Jbeta primers. TCRdb keeps only in-frame clones here, not all; method: immunoSEQ multiplex PCR. The table has 150,000 to 180,000 clones, roughly 79% seen once. Sequenced material: PBMCs. These receptor sequences come from a man aged 18 to 29 in good health and CMV-seronegative.

The chain carries TRBV6-6 and TRBJ2-7; 7 nucleotides align to TRBD1. CDR1 is MNHNY, CDR2 SVGAGI, per germline (reference sequence). The CDR3 has 15 amino acids. With V trimmed by 6 bases and J by 5 bases, 13 bases remained unmatched. The CDR3 reads CASRRTGVGVHEQYF. The CDR3 coding sequence is TGTGCCAGCAGGCGAACAGGGGTAGGTGTCCACGAGCAGTACTTC.

The chain joins TRBV9 to TRBJ1-2; a weak D match, TRBD1 (6 bases). Germline-derived CDR1 and CDR2 are SGDLS and YYNGEE. Trimming removed 4 bases from V and 6 bases from J, with 22 bases in between. The CDR3 contains 16 residues. CDR3 coding DNA: TGTGCCAGCAGCCTCCACCCAAGGGACAACACCCATGGCTACACCTTC. It translates to CASSLHPRDNTHGYTF.

This clone appeared a single time. The chain uses TRBV6-1 and TRBJ1-5, with a tentative D call TRBD1 (6 bases). Germline CDR1 reads MNHNS; CDR2 reads SASEGT. V was clipped by 10 bases and J by 4 bases, with 17 bases between them. The CDR3 has 14 residues. The CDR3 is CAISGGGFNQPQHF. The DNA of the CDR3 is TGTGCCATCTCGGGGGGCGGCTTTAATCAGCCCCAGCATTTT.

Comments on this clone: The junction does not match germline at one end; this may be a read error. The chain recombines TRBV6-1 with TRBJ2-6; tentative D call: TRBD2 (7 bases). Per the germline V gene, CDR1 is MNHNS and CDR2 is SASEGT. The CDR3 is made up of 15 amino acids. The CDR3 nucleotides read TGTGCCAGCAGTGACGAAGAGGGGGGGGCCAACGGCCTGACTTTC. The encoded protein is CASSDEEGGANGLTF.

With respect to this clone: A read error may produce the germline difference seen at one junction end. This chain uses TRBV10-3 with TRBJ2-6; weak D call: TRBD1 (5 bases). Germline V CDR1 and CDR2: ENHRY, SYGVKD. There are 17 residues in the CDR3. As DNA, the CDR3 is TGTGCCATCAGTGAGTCTCTGGCTCGCTCTGGGGCCAACGGCCTGACTTTC. It codes for CAISESLARSGANGLTF.